Listed below are T cell receptor beta chains from one sample, sequenced in a study of Graves' ophthalmopathy and Graves' hyperthyroidism. TCRdb recomputed calls from the multiplex PCR reads with MiXCR, one row per CDR3 protein. This table holds about 740,000 distinct CDR3 sequences, around 40% found once. The sequenced sample was peripheral blood. The receptors derive from an adult man with Graves' ophthalmopathy. Each CDR3 is given with its conserved first and last residue. A D gene is named only where the DNA matches it firmly. Some rows have no size entry. The others give once, few or many, or a class for an expanded clone.

d_gene	v_gene	abundance	j_gene	CDR3aa	CDR3nt
TRBD2	TRBV6-6	.	TRBJ2-2	CASSYSGLLGTGELFF	TGTGCCAGCAGTTACTCGGGACTATTGGGCACCGGGGAGCTGTTTTTT
TRBD1	TRBV10-3	many	TRBJ1-1	CAISESGQGAAEAFF	TGTGCCATCAGTGAGTCGGGACAGGGAGCGGCTGAAGCTTTCTTT
TRBD1	TRBV7-9	few	TRBJ2-7	CASSFRGQGLSEQYF	TGTGCCAGCAGCTTTAGGGGACAGGGTTTGAGCGAGCAGTACTTC
TRBD2	TRBV29-1	few	TRBJ2-1	CSVQRENLYEQFF	TGCAGCGTACAGCGGGAGAACCTGTATGAGCAGTTCTTC
.	TRBV9	few	TRBJ1-4	CASSVNYEGEKLFF	TGTGCCAGCAGCGTAAATTACGAGGGTGAAAAACTGTTTTTT
.	TRBV7-9	many	TRBJ1-6	CASSLAPGAGNSPLHF	TGTGCCAGCAGCTTAGCCCCAGGGGCTGGGAATTCACCCCTCCACTTT
.	TRBV11-2	few	TRBJ1-2	CASSYSSGTNYGYTF	TGTGCCAGCAGCTACAGTTCGGGTACTAACTATGGCTACACCTTC
TRBD1	TRBV7-9	few	TRBJ1-4	CASSSRQGNNEKLFF	TGTGCCAGCAGCTCCAGACAGGGGAACAATGAAAAACTGTTTTTT
.	TRBV5-4	.	TRBJ2-5	CASSPRRGIETQYF	TGTGCCAGCAGCCCCCGAAGGGGTATTGAGACCCAGTACTTC
.	TRBV6-6	few	TRBJ1-2	CASSYQPANYGYTF	TGTGCCAGCAGTTACCAGCCAGCTAACTATGGCTACACCTTC
TRBD1	TRBV10-3	.	TRBJ1-4	CASTTGQEHEKLFF	TGTGCCAGCACCACGGGACAGGAGCATGAAAAACTGTTTTTT
.	TRBV19	.	TRBJ1-2	CASSSGPMSYTF	TGTGCCAGTAGTTCAGGACCCATGTCCTACACCTTC
.	TRBV7-3	few	TRBJ1-2	CASSHAQGIPNYGYTF	TGCGCCAGCAGCCACGCTCAGGGAATTCCTAACTATGGCTACACCTTC
.	TRBV6-5	few	TRBJ1-5	CASRDYLDSNQPQHF	TGTGCCAGCAGGGACTATCTCGATAGCAATCAGCCCCAGCATTTT
.	TRBV5-1	.	TRBJ1-1	CASRLGWATEAFF	TGCGCCAGCAGATTAGGGTGGGCCACTGAAGCTTTCTTT
.	TRBV10-3	few	TRBJ2-6	CASSEALGSGANVLTF	TGTGCCAGCAGTGAAGCCTTAGGGTCTGGGGCCAACGTCCTGACTTTC
TRBD1	TRBV5-6	few	TRBJ2-5	CASSWKTGGSETQYF	TGTGCCAGCAGCTGGAAGACAGGGGGGTCAGAGACCCAGTACTTC
.	TRBV14	few	TRBJ1-2	CASSPTGRLNYGYTF	TGTGCCAGCAGCCCCACAGGCCGCCTTAACTATGGCTACACCTTC
.	TRBV10-2	.	TRBJ2-6	CASSESTNGGANVLTF	TGCGCCAGCAGTGAGTCTACAAATGGTGGGGCCAACGTCCTGACTTTC
.	TRBV9	.	TRBJ2-7	CATPIGIYEQYF	TGTGCCACCCCCATCGGGATCTACGAGCAGTACTTC
TRBD1	TRBV11-2	once	TRBJ2-5	CASSFAGTGGWETQYF	TGTGCCAGCAGCTTCGCCGGGACAGGGGGCTGGGAGACCCAGTACTTC
.	TRBV29-1	.	TRBJ1-1	CSVEGDPAGGGTGAFF	TGCAGCGTTGAGGGGGACCCGGCGGGGGGGGGGACTGGAGCTTTCTTT
.	TRBV20-1	.	TRBJ2-3	CSAKGFDTQYF	TGCAGTGCTAAAGGGTTTGATACGCAGTATTTT
TRBD1	TRBV29-1	.	TRBJ1-2	CSETGFDYGYTF	TGCAGCGAGACAGGGTTTGACTATGGCTACACCTTC
.	TRBV7-2	many	TRBJ1-2	CASSSRGGRGLSGYTF	TGTGCCAGCAGCTCCCGAGGTGGCAGGGGCCTATCTGGCTACACCTTC
.	TRBV6-5	many	TRBJ1-2	CASTGRWGQISYTF	TGTGCCAGCACCGGCCGGTGGGGTCAAATAAGCTACACCTTC
TRBD1	TRBV7-2	.	TRBJ2-5	CASSPGTVKETQYF	TGTGCCAGCAGCCCCGGGACAGTAAAAGAGACCCAGTACTTC
TRBD1	TRBV2	.	TRBJ1-2	CASRKGTGGSHGYTF	TGTGCCAGCAGGAAAGGGACAGGGGGCTCGCATGGCTACACCTTC